The 25 T cell receptor beta chains given below trace back to one sample, sequenced in a study of siplizumab effects on memory and regulatory T cells. The repertoire was sequenced with immunoSEQ multiplex PCR; TCRdb's copy has only in-frame clones and lacks some. Among more than 70,000 clones listed, around 93% were seen once. Sequencing was performed on CD8+ T cells sorted from blood. The origin of the receptors is a human donor in good health.

The rearrangement joins TRBV19 to TRBJ1-3; 7 nucleotides agree with TRBD1. The CDR3 is 15 residues long. CDR1 and CDR2 from the germline V gene are LNHDA and SQIVND (reference sequence). V dropped 5 bases and J dropped 10; count of bases not matched to a gene: 14. CDR3 nucleotide sequence: TGTGCCAGTAGTCCCCGGGACAGCGGAATGAGAACCATATATTTT. Its protein is CASSPRDSGMRTIYF.

The chain links TRBV9 to TRBJ2-1, with 13 bases matching TRBD2. The trim removed 0 bases at V and 7 bases at J, leaving 4 bases unmatched. The CDR3 is 16 residues long. Germline V gives CDR1 SGDLS, CDR2 YYNGEE. The CDR3 bases are TGTGCCAGCAGCGTAGATGGACTAGCGGGAGAGAATGAGCAGTTCTTC. This gives the protein CASSVDGLAGENEQFF.

The chain joins TRBV18 to TRBJ2-2; D is possibly TRBD1 or TRBD2 (6 bases each). Germline loops: CDR1 KGHSH, CDR2 LQKENI. V was pared by 3 bases and J by 4 bases, with 15 bases between. This CDR3 comprises 16 residues. The CDR3 coding sequence is TGTGCCAGCTCACCTCCCGGGGGCCCAAGCACCGGGGAGCTGTTTTTT. This encodes CASSPPGGPSTGELFF.

This clone appeared once. This sequence joins TRBV4-1 and TRBJ1-4; tentatively, D is TRBD1 (6 bases). The CDR3 is made up of 16 amino acids. Germline lookup yields CDR1 MGHRA and CDR2 YSYEKL. V was cut by 3 bases and J by 6 bases, with 17 bases left in between. CDR3 DNA: TGCGCCAGCAGCCAGTCAACAGGGAGAGTGGATGAAAAACTGTTTTTT. This gives the protein CASSQSTGRVDEKLFF.

This sequence joins TRBV6-5 and TRBJ1-1, with D uncertain. Germline V CDR1 and CDR2: MNHEY, SVGAGI. The V and J ends lost 0 bases and 2 bases respectively, with 10 bases between them. The CDR3 loop spans 15 amino acids. The DNA for the CDR3 is TGTGCCAGCAGTTACTCCGTCGTTCCAAACACTGAAGCTTTCTTT. This sequence encodes CASSYSVVPNTEAFF.

Here the CDR3 DNA reads TGTGCCAGCAGCTTGTCCACTGAAGCTTTCTTT. It yields the protein CASSLSTEAFF. This rearrangement joins TRBV7-9 to TRBJ1-1; D is undetermined. The CDR3 runs 11 residues. Germline V CDR1 and CDR2: SEHNR, FQNEAQ (reference sequence). The V and J ends lost 3 bases and 4 bases respectively, with 3 bases between them.

The V call is TRBV5-6, the J call TRBJ2-3, with D unclear. V was pared by 0 bases and J by 6 bases, with 8 bases between. The CDR3 loop spans 13 amino acids. CDR1 is SGHDT and CDR2 is YYEEEE in the germline V gene. This CDR3 reads CASSLGTDDTQYF. The CDR3 region has the DNA TGTGCCAGCAGCTTGGGGACGGATGATACGCAGTATTTT.

This clone was picked up a small number of times. The chain uses TRBV5-1 and TRBJ2-7; D not resolved. Germline loops: CDR1 SGHRS, CDR2 YFSETQ. There are 12 residues in the CDR3. The V end lost 4 bases, the J end lost 7 bases, and 12 bases lay between the germline ends. In DNA, the CDR3 is TGCGCCAGCAGCCCCGGTAGGAGTGAGCAGTACTTC. Translating gives CASSPGRSEQYF. The full variable domain, its missing parts supplied by reference TRBV5-1 and TRBJ2-7, is KAGVTQTPRYLIKTRGQQVTLSCSPISGHRSVSWYQQTPGQGLQFLFEYFSETQRNKGNFPGRFSGRQFSNSRSEMNVSTLELGDSALYLCASSPGRSEQYFGPGTRLTVT.

The chain combines TRBV6-1 with TRBJ2-3; D remains ambiguous. Germline V CDR1 and CDR2: MNHNS, SASEGT. Trimming stripped 4 bases from V and 0 bases from J, with 8 bases between. There are 14 residues in the CDR3. The DNA for the CDR3 is TGTGCCAGCAGTGTTTTGGGGAGCACAGATACGCAGTATTTT. Its translation: CASSVLGSTDTQYF.

The rearrangement joins TRBV19 to TRBJ2-3; tentatively, D is TRBD2 (6 bases). This CDR3 spans 16 amino acids. Trimming took 1 base from V and 2 from J, leaving 13 bases between them. Germline V gene sequence: CDR1 LNHDA, CDR2 SQIVND (reference sequence). CDR3 loop: CASSIVRGRPTDTQYF. The CDR3 nucleotides read TGTGCCAGTAGTATAGTGCGGGGAAGACCCACAGATACGCAGTATTTT.

The V call is TRBV6-1, the J call TRBJ2-1, with 14 bases identical to TRBD2. The CDR3 contains 14 residues. The trim removed 4 bases at V and 10 bases at J, leaving 3 bases unmatched. Germline loops: CDR1 MNHNS, CDR2 SASEGT. The CDR3 sequence: CASSGLAGGEEQFF. The CDR3 DNA sequence: TGTGCCAGCAGTGGACTAGCGGGAGGGGAAGAGCAGTTCTTC.

The V call is TRBV19, the J call TRBJ1-5; possible D gene TRBD1, 6 bases. There are 14 residues in the CDR3. CDR1 is LNHDA and CDR2 is SQIVND in the germline V gene (reference sequence). V was shortened by 4 bases and J by 7 bases, with 14 bases between the two germline ends. CDR3 sequence (DNA): TGTGCCAGTAGTAACAGGGTTTTAACGCAGCCCCAGCATTTT. Translation: CASSNRVLTQPQHF.

This chain joins TRBV4-1 and TRBJ2-5; 14 bases line up with TRBD2. The J call may be wrong; the DNA end is better matched by TRBJ2-7. Germline loops: CDR1 MGHRA, CDR2 YSYEKL. The CDR3 is 17 residues long. CDR3 sequence reads: CASSPLGLAGVSYEQYF. The CDR3 nucleotides read TGCGCCAGCAGCCCCTTGGGACTAGCGGGGGTCTCCTACGAGCAGTACTTC.

The J gene is TRBJ2-5, the V gene TRBV19, with TRBD2 matching 11 bases. CDR1 and CDR2 from the germline V gene are LNHDA and SQIVND (reference sequence). The V segment lost 5 bases and the J segment 4 bases; nucleotides outside the gene matches: 3. The CDR3 has 14 residues. This CDR3 is CASSLAGGIETQYF. DNA of the CDR3: TGTGCCAGTAGTTTAGCGGGAGGGATAGAGACCCAGTACTTC. The full variable domain, completed using reference TRBV19 and TRBJ2-5, is DGGITQSPKYLFRKEGQNVTLSCEQNLNHDAMYWYRQDPGQGLRLIYYSQIVNDFQKGDIAEGYSVSREKKESFPLTVTSAQKNPTAFYLCASSLAGGIETQYFGPGTRLLVL.

This CDR3 is CASSLVVAGGPGETQYF. DNA of the CDR3: TGCGCCAGCAGCTTGGTGGTAGCGGGAGGGCCTGGAGAGACCCAGTACTTC. This chain links TRBV5-1 with TRBJ2-5; TRBD2 matches 11 bases. CDR3 length equals 17 residues. V trimming: 0 bases; J trimming: 4 bases; junction bases outside the gene matches: 8. CDR1 is SGHRS and CDR2 is YFSETQ in the germline V gene.

The chain joins TRBV27 to TRBJ2-5, with D maybe TRBD1 (6 bases). This CDR3 is 14 amino acids long. The ends were cut back, 4 bases at V and 0 bases at J, with 9 bases in the middle. Germline CDR1 MNHEY, CDR2 SMNVEV (reference sequence). CDR3 nucleotides: TGTGCCAGCAGTTATGAGGGGGACCAAGAGACCCAGTACTTC. Residues: CASSYEGDQETQYF.

V gene TRBV11-2 combines with J gene TRBJ2-7, with D maybe TRBD1 (6 bases). The V and J ends lost 2 bases and 5 bases respectively, with 10 bases between them. Germline V gives CDR1 SGHAT, CDR2 FQNNGV. The CDR3 has 13 residues. The CDR3 is CASSLYRADEQYF. The CDR3 DNA reads TGTGCCAGCAGCTTATACAGGGCGGACGAGCAGTACTTC.

This clone is a singleton in its sample. The chain carries TRBV28 and TRBJ1-5, with TRBD1 identical over 9 bases. The CDR3 runs to 16 residues. With 6 bases clipped from V and 0 bases from J, the junction kept 6 bases outside the gene matches. Germline V gene sequence: CDR1 MDHEN, CDR2 SYDVKM. As DNA, the CDR3 is TGTGCCAGCAGCCAGTGGACAGGGGCTAGCAATCAGCCCCAGCATTTT. Amino acids: CASSQWTGASNQPQHF.

The CDR3 region has the DNA TGTGCCAGCAGTGAACCCACAGATACGCAGTATTTT. Translated: CASSEPTDTQYF. The genes are TRBV5-4 and TRBJ2-3; D is unclear. The V end was cut by 5 bases, the J end by 2 bases, with 6 bases between. The CDR3 runs 12 residues. Germline lookup yields CDR1 SGHNT and CDR2 YYREEE (reference sequence).

The chain combines TRBV1 with TRBJ2-7; the table's D call TRBD2 went unverified against the DNA. TRBV1 is classified as a pseudogene. The CDR3 extends over 14 amino acids. CDR3: CTSRRGCVIHEQYF. CDR3 bases: TGCACCAGCAGGCGAGGCTGTGTGATTCACGAGCAGTACTTC.

The chain has TRBV6-6 and TRBJ1-1, with D tentatively TRBD1 (5 bases). The CDR3 has 13 residues. Germline CDR1 and CDR2: MNHNY and SVGAGI (reference sequence). The V end lost 9 bases, the J end lost 4 bases, and 15 bases lay between the germline ends. The CDR3 nucleotides read TGTGCCAGTCAACTCGTGGGGGTCACTGAAGCTTTCTTT. Protein sequence: CASQLVGVTEAFF.

This chain joins TRBV7-2 and TRBJ2-1; TRBD2 aligns across 10 bases. Losses at the gene ends were 1 base for V and 5 bases for J; bases not matched to a gene: 2. The CDR3 length is 15 residues. Germline lookup yields CDR1 SGHTA and CDR2 FQGNSA. The CDR3 sequence is CASSLGLAGNNEQFF. The CDR3 DNA reads TGTGCCAGCAGCTTAGGACTAGCGGGTAACAATGAGCAGTTCTTC.

The chain recombines TRBV15 with TRBJ2-2; D might be TRBD2 (6 bases). Germline loops: CDR1 LNHNV, CDR2 YYDKDF (reference sequence). Between the trimmed V and J ends, which lost 2 bases and 0 bases, there was a span of 19 bases. The CDR3 runs 19 residues. CDR3 sequence (DNA): TGTGCCACCAGCAGATTCCGGGACTGGGAAACATCGAACACCGGGGAGCTGTTTTTT. Residues: CATSRFRDWETSNTGELFF. Looking up the rest from reference TRBV15 and TRBJ2-2 gives the full variable domain: DAMVIQNPRYQVTQFGKPVTLSCSQTLNHNVMYWYQQKSSQAPKLLFHYYDKDFNNEADTPDNFQSRRPNTSFCFLDIRSPGLGDTAMYLCATSRFRDWETSNTGELFFGEGSRLTVL.

The V call is TRBV28, the J call TRBJ2-7; TRBD1 matches at 8 bases. The CDR3 length is 16 residues. Per the germline V gene, CDR1 is MDHEN and CDR2 is SYDVKM. The J segment lost 1 base and the V segment lost 5 bases, leaving 10 bases of the junction unmatched. Written as DNA, the CDR3 is TGTGCCAGCAGTCCCTTGAGGACAGGGTTATCCTACGAGCAGTACTTC. This gives the protein CASSPLRTGLSYEQYF.

The chain combines TRBV10-3 with TRBJ1-5, with D perhaps matching TRBD1 (6 bases). Per the germline V gene, CDR1 is ENHRY and CDR2 is SYGVKD. The CDR3 consists of 18 residues. V was shortened by 6 bases and J by 0 bases, with 21 bases between the two germline ends. This CDR3 reads CAISAPWDTSFSNQPQHF. As DNA, the CDR3 is TGTGCCATCAGCGCCCCTTGGGACACCTCTTTTAGCAATCAGCCCCAGCATTTT.